Listed below are T cell receptor beta chains from one sample, sequenced in a study of cytomegalovirus exposure and HLA in healthy donors. TCRdb's table, derived via immunoSEQ multiplex PCR, lists solely in-frame clones and lacks some. The table records about 280,000 clones, approximately 88% of them present only once. The sequenced material came from PBMCs. Receptors were obtained from a woman aged 18-30 years in good health and CMV-seronegative. CDR3s include the opening cysteine and the closing phenylalanine or tryptophan. The order of the fields is D gene, V gene, J gene, CDR3 protein, CDR3 DNA. D genes are given only for firm matches.

>TRBD1|TRBV7-6|TRBJ1-3
CASSRKQGALGNTIYF
TGTGCCAGCAGTAGAAAACAGGGGGCTTTGGGAAACACCATATATTTT
>.|TRBV5-6|TRBJ1-4
CASSTEATNEKLFF
TGTGCCAGCAGTACAGAAGCAACTAATGAAAAACTGTTTTTT
>.|TRBV5-6|TRBJ1-4
CASSRALTGQNEKLFF
TGTGCCAGCAGCCGCGCCCTGACAGGCCAAAATGAAAAACTGTTTTTT
>.|TRBV7-9|TRBJ2-1
CASSFSGDDNEQFF
TGTGCCAGCAGCTTTTCGGGAGATGACAATGAGCAGTTCTTC
>TRBD1|TRBV5-4|TRBJ2-3
CASSQPSGQRIRRGTDTQYF
TGTGCCAGCAGCCAGCCGTCGGGACAGCGGATTAGACGGGGCACAGATACGCAGTATTTT
>TRBD2|TRBV29-1|TRBJ2-2
CSVEGTSSIGELFF
TGCAGCGTTGAAGGGACTAGCTCGATCGGGGAGCTGTTTTTT
>TRBD2|TRBV5-8|TRBJ2-1
CASSAGTSGNGGQFF
TGTGCCAGCAGCGCCGGGACTAGCGGGAACGGTGGGCAGTTCTTC
>.|TRBV14|TRBJ2-2
CASSQRGRYTGELFF
TGTGCCAGCAGCCAACGGGGGAGGTACACCGGGGAGCTGTTTTTT
>.|TRBV9|TRBJ2-3
CASSVSGITDTQYF
TGTGCCAGCAGCGTCTCAGGGATCACAGATACGCAGTATTTT
>.|TRBV4-3|TRBJ2-7
CASSRYRQGSYEQYF
TGCGCCAGCAGCCGATACAGGCAGGGATCCTACGAGCAGTACTTC
>TRBD2|TRBV27|TRBJ2-1
CASSSTSGHPANEQFF
TGTGCCAGCAGTTCTACTAGCGGCCATCCCGCCAATGAGCAGTTCTTC
>.|TRBV19|TRBJ2-7
CASSVSGATYEQYF
TGTGCCAGTAGTGTATCAGGGGCGACCTACGAGCAGTACTTC
>TRBD1|TRBV15|TRBJ1-1
CATSRAGTGGTEAFF
TGTGCCACCAGCAGGGCCGGGACAGGGGGCACTGAAGCTTTCTTT
>.|TRBV28|TRBJ1-4
CASSLEGANEKLFF
TGTGCCAGCAGTTTAGAGGGGGCTAATGAAAAACTGTTTTTT
>TRBD1|TRBV9|TRBJ2-7
CASSARPGQHYEQYF
TGTGCCAGCAGCGCCCGACCGGGACAGCATTACGAGCAGTACTTC
>.|TRBV5-6|TRBJ2-7
CASSSPRGGPYEQYF
TGTGCCAGCAGCTCCCCTAGGGGGGGTCCCTACGAGCAGTACTTC
>.|TRBV29-1|TRBJ1-1
CSVVEGRTTEAFF
TGCAGCGTTGTCGAGGGGAGGACAACAGAAGCTTTCTTT
>.|TRBV9|TRBJ2-5
CASSVSAGRETQYF
TGTGCCAGCAGCGTATCGGCGGGTCGGGAGACCCAGTACTTC
>.|TRBV1|TRBJ2-3
CTSSLWDFSTDTQYF
TGCACCAGCAGCCTATGGGACTTCAGCACAGATACGCAGTATTTT
>.|TRBV7-7|TRBJ2-5
CASSDYRGGQETQYF
TGTGCTAGCAGCGATTACAGGGGGGGCCAAGAGACCCAGTACTTC
>TRBD1|TRBV5-4|TRBJ1-2
CASRMTGNYGYTF
TGTGCCAGCAGGATGACAGGGAACTATGGCTACACCTTC
>.|TRBV27|TRBJ2-2
CASSLRTANTGELFF
TGTGCCAGCAGTTTACGGACAGCCAACACCGGGGAGCTGTTTTTT
>.|TRBV19|TRBJ2-7
CASSIDLATKQRQYF
TGTGCCAGTAGTATAGATCTGGCGACGAAGCAGCGGCAGTACTTC
>.|TRBV28|TRBJ1-5
CASSLERQGSWSNQPQHF
TGTGCCAGCAGTTTAGAGAGGCAGGGCAGTTGGAGCAATCAGCCCCAGCATTTT